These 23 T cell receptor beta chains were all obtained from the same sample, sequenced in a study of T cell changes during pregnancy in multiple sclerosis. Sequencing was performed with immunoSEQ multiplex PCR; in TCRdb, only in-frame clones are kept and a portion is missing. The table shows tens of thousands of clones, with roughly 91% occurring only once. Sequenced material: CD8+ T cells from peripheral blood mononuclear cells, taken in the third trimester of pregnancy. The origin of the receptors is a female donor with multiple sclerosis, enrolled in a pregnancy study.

CDR3 coding DNA: TGTGCCAGTAGTATTTTTAACGAGGTCTCGTATGGCTACACCTTC. Its protein is CASSIFNEVSYGYTF. This chain links TRBV19 with TRBJ1-2, with D unresolved. Germline-derived CDR1 and CDR2 are LNHDA and SQIVND (reference sequence). The length of the CDR3 is 15 residues. Trimming shortened V by 3 bases and J by 5 bases, and 16 bases separated the two germline ends.

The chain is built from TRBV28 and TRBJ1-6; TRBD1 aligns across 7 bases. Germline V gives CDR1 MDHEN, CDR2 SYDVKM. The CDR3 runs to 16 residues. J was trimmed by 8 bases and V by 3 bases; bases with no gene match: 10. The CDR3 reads CASSFLWTGLDSPLHF. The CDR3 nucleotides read TGTGCCAGCAGTTTCCTTTGGACAGGTCTGGATTCACCCCTCCACTTT.

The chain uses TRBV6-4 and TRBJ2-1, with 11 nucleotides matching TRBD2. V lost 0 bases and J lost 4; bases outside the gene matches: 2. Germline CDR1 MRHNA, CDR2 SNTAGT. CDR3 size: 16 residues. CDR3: CASSDSASGGYNEQFF. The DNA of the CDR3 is TGTGCCAGCAGTGACTCGGCTAGCGGGGGGTACAATGAGCAGTTCTTC.

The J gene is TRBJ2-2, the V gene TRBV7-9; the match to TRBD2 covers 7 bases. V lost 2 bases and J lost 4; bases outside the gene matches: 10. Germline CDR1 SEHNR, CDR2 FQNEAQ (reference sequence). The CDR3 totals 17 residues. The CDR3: CASSLPLFSSGTGELFF. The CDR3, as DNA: TGTGCCAGCAGCTTACCCCTATTTTCTAGCGGCACCGGGGAGCTGTTTTTT.

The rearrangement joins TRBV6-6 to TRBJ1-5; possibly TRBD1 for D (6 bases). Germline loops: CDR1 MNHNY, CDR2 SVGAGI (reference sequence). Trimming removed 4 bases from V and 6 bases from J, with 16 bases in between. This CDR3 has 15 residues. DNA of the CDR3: TGTGCCAGCAGTTTATTAACAGGGTGGGTTCAGCCCCAGCATTTT. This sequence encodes CASSLLTGWVQPQHF.

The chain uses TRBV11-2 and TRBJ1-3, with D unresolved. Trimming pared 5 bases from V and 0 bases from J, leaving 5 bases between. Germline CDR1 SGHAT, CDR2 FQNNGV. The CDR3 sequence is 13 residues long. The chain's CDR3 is CASSRGSGNTIYF. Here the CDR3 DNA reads TGTGCCAGCAGCCGGGGCTCTGGAAACACCATATATTTT.

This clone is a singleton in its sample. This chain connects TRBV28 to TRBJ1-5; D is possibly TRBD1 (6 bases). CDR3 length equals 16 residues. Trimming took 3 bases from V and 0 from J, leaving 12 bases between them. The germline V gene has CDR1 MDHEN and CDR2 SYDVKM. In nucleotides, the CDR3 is TGTGCCAGCAGTTTGACAGGCTACTATAGCAATCAGCCCCAGCATTTT. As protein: CASSLTGYYSNQPQHF.

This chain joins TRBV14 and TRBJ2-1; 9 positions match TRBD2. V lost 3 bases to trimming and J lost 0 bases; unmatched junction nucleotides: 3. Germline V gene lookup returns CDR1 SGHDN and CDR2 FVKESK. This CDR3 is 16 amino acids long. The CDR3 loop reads CASSHLAGTSYNEQFF. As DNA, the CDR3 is TGTGCCAGCAGCCACCTAGCGGGAACCTCCTACAATGAGCAGTTCTTC. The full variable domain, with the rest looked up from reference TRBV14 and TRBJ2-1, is EAGVTQFPSHSVIEKGQTVTLRCDPISGHDNLYWYRRVMGKEIKFLLHFVKESKQDESGMPNNRFLAERTGGTYSTLKVQPAELEDSGVYFCASSHLAGTSYNEQFFGPGTRLTVL.

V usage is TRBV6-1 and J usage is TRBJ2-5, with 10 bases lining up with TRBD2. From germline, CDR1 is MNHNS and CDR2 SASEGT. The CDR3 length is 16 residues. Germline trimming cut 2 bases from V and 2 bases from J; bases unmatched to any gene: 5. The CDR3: CASSESLAGVQETQYF. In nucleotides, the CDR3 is TGTGCCAGCAGTGAAAGCCTAGCGGGGGTTCAAGAGACCCAGTACTTC.

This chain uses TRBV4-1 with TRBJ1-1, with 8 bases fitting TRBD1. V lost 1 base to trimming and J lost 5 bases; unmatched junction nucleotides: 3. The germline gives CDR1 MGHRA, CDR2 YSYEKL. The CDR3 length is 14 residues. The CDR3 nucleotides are TGCGCCAGCAGCCAAGGACAGGGGTTAACTGAAGCTTTCTTT. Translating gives CASSQGQGLTEAFF.

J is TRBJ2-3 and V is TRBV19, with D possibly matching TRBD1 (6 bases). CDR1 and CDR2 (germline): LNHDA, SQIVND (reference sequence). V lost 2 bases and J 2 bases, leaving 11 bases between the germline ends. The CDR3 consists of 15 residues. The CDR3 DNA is TGTGCCAGTAGTATAACAGGGTTGGACACAGATACGCAGTATTTT. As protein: CASSITGLDTDTQYF.

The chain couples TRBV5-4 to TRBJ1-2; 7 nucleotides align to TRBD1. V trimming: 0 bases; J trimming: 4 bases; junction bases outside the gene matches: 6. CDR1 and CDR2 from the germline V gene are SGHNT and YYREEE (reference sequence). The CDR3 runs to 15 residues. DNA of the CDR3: TGTGCCAGCAGCTTGGGCGGACAGGACTCCTATGGCTACACCTTC. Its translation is CASSLGGQDSYGYTF.

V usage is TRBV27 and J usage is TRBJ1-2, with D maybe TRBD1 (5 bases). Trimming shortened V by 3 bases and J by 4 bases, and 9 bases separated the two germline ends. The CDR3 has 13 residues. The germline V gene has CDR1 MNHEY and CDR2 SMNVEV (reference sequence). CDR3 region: CASSFRTGYGYTF. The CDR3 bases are TGTGCCAGCAGTTTCCGAACAGGCTATGGCTACACCTTC.

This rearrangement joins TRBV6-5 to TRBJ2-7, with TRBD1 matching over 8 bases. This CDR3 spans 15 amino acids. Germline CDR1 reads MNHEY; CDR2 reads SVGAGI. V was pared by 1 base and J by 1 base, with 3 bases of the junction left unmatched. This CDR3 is CASSYLDRVSYEQYF. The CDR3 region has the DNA TGTGCCAGCAGTTACTTGGACAGGGTGTCCTACGAGCAGTACTTC.

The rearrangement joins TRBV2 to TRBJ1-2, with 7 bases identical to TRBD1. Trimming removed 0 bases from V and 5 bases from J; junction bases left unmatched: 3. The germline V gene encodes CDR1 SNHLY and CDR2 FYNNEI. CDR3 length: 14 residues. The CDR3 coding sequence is TGTGCCAGCAGTGAAGCTCCCAGGGGGTATGGCTACACCTTC. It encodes CASSEAPRGYGYTF. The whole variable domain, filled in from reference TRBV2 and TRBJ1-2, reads EPEVTQTPSHQVTQMGQEVILRCVPISNHLYFYWYRQILGQKVEFLVSFYNNEISEKSEIFDDQFSVERPDGSNFTLKIRSTKLEDSAMYFCASSEAPRGYGYTFGSGTRLTVV.

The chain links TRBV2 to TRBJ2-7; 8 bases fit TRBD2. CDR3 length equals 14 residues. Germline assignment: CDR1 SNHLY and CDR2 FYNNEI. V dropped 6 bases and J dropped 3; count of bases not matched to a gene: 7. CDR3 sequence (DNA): TGTGCCAGCAGCCTAGCCGGGGGGGACTACGAGCAGTACTTC. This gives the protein CASSLAGGDYEQYF. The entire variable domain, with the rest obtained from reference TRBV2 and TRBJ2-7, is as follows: EPEVTQTPSHQVTQMGQEVILRCVPISNHLYFYWYRQILGQKVEFLVSFYNNEISEKSEIFDDQFSVERPDGSNFTLKIRSTKLEDSAMYFCASSLAGGDYEQYFGPGTRLTVT.

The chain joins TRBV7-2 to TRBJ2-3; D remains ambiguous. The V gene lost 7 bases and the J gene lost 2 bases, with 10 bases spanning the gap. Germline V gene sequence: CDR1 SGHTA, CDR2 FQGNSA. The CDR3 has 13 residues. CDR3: CASTPSSTDTQYF. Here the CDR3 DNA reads TGTGCCAGCACCCCTTCGTCCACAGATACGCAGTATTTT.

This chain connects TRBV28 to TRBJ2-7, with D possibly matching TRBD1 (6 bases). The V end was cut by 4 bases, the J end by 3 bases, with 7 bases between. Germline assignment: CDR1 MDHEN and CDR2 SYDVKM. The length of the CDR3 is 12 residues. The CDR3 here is CASSSTGYEQYF. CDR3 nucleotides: TGTGCCAGCAGTTCGACAGGCTACGAGCAGTACTTC.

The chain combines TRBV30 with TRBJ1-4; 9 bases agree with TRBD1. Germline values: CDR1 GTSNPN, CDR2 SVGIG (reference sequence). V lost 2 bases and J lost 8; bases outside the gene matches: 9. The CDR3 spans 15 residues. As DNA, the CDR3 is TGTGCCTGGAGTCTGGGACAGGGCGGTGCGGAAAAACTGTTTTTT. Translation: CAWSLGQGGAEKLFF.

The CDR3 DNA sequence: TGTGCCAGCAGCGTAGCTAGCGGGGGGGATCGAGACAATGAGCAGTTCTTC. Amino acid sequence: CASSVASGGDRDNEQFF. The chain recombines TRBV9 with TRBJ2-1; 12 bases fit TRBD2. The CDR3 sequence is 17 residues long. V gave up 0 bases and J gave up 5 bases; unmatched junction bases: 6. Germline V gene lookup returns CDR1 SGDLS and CDR2 YYNGEE. The whole variable domain, remainder taken from reference TRBV9 and TRBJ2-1, is DSGVTQTPKHLITATGQRVTLRCSPRSGDLSVYWYQQSLDQGLQFLIQYYNGEERAKGNILERFSAQQFPDLHSELNLSSLELGDSALYFCASSVASGGDRDNEQFFGPGTRLTVL.

This CDR3 is CASSQDLLGGEGNQPQHF. The CDR3, as DNA: TGCGCCAGCAGCCAAGATCTCTTGGGGGGAGAGGGCAATCAGCCCCAGCATTTT. This chain connects TRBV4-3 to TRBJ1-5; the D gene is possibly TRBD1 (5 bases). V was clipped by 0 bases and J by 2 bases, with 17 bases between them. Germline CDR1 and CDR2: LGHNA and YSLEER. The CDR3 runs to 18 residues.

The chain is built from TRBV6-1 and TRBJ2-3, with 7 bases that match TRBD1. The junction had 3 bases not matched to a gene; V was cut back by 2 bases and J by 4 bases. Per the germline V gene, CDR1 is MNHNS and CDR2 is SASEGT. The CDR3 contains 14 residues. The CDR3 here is CASSELRGPDTQYF. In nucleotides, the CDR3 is TGTGCCAGCAGTGAATTAAGGGGGCCAGATACGCAGTATTTT.

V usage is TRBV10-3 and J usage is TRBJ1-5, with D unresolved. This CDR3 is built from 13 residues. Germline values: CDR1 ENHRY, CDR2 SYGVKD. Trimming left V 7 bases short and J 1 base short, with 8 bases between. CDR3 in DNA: TGTGCCATCAACCAGGTCAGCAATCAGCCCCAGCATTTT. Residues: CAINQVSNQPQHF.